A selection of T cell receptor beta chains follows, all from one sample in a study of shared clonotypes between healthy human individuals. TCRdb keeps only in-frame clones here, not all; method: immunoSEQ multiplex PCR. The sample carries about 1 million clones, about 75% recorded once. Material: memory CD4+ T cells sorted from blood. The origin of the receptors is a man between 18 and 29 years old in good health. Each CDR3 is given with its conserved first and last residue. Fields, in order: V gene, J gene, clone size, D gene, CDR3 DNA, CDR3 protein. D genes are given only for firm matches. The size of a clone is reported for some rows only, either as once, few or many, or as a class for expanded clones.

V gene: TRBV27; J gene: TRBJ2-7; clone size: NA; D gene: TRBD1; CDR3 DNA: TGTGCCAGCAGTCCCTCCCGACAGGGCCTCTCCTACGAGCAGTACTTC; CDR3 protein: CASSPSRQGLSYEQYF
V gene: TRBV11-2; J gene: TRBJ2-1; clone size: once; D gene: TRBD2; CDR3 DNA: TGTGCCAGCAGCTTAGCGGGGGGGAAGGGGAATGAGCAGTTCTTC; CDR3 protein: CASSLAGGKGNEQFF
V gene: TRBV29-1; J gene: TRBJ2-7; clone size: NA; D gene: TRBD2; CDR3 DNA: TGCAGCGTTCTCAGCGGGAGCCAAGAGCAGTACTTC; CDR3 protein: CSVLSGSQEQYF
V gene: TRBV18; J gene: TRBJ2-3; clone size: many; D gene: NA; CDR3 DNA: TGTGCCAGCTCACCACTGGGCCCCCAGCAGTATTTT; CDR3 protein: CASSPLGPQQYF
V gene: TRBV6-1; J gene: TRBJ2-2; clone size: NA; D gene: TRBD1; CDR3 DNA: TGTGCCAGCAGCCGCGTGGCAGGGGGCACCGGGGAGCTGTTTTTT; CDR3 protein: CASSRVAGGTGELFF
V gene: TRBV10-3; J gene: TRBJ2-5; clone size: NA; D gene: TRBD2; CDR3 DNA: TGTGCCATCAGCTCCGGGACTAGCGGGAGTTGGCAAGAGACCCAGTACTTC; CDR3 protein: CAISSGTSGSWQETQYF
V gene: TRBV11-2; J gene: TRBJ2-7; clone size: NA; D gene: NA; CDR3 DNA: TGTGCCAGCAGCTTAGATCTGGTAAGGCGGCAGTACTTC; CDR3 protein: CASSLDLVRRQYF
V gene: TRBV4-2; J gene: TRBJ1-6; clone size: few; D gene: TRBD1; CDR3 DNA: TGTGCCAGCAGCCAAGGAGGGACAGACAATTCACCCCTCCACTTT; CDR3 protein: CASSQGGTDNSPLHF
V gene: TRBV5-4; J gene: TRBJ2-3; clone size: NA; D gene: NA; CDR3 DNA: TGTGCCAGCAGCTTGAGCGCTAGCACAGATACGCAGTATTTT; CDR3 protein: CASSLSASTDTQYF
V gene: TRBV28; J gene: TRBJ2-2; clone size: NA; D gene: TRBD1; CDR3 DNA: TGTGCCAGCAGGAACAATCAGGGGGCCGGGGAGCTGTTTTTT; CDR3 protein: CASRNNQGAGELFF
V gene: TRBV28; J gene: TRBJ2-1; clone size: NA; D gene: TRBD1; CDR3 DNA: TGTGCCAGCAGTCCAGCAGACAGGGACCTCTACAATGAGCAGTTCTTC; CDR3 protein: CASSPADRDLYNEQFF
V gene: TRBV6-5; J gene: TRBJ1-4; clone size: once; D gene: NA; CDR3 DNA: TGTGCCAGCAGTTACGGTCTTGTGTCGTCGGCGGAAAAACTGTTTTTT; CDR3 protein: CASSYGLVSSAEKLFF
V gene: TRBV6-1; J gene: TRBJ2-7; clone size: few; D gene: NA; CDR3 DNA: TGTGCCAGCAGTGGAGGGGTACCGTACGAGCAGTACTTC; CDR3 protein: CASSGGVPYEQYF
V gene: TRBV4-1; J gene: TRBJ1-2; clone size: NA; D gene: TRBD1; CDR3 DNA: TGCGCCAGCAGCGATCGACAGGGGCAGTATGGCTACACCTTC; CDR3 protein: CASSDRQGQYGYTF
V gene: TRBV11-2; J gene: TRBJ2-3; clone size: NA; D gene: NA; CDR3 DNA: TGTGCCAGCAGCCTAGAGCCTTCCCGGGACCGCACAGATACGCAGTATTTT; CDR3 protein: CASSLEPSRDRTDTQYF
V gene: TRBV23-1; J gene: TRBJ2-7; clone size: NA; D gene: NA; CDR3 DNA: TGCGCCAGCAGTCAATCGGCAGGGTACGAGCAGTACTTC; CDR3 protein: CASSQSAGYEQYF
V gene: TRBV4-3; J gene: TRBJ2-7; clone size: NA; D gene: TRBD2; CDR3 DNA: TGCGCCAGCAGCCAAGTACTAGCGTCCTCCTACGAGCAGTACTTC; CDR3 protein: CASSQVLASSYEQYF
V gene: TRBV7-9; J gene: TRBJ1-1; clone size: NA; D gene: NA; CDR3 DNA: TGTGCCAGCAGCCACGGTGGCAGCACTGAAGCTTTCTTT; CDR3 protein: CASSHGGSTEAFF
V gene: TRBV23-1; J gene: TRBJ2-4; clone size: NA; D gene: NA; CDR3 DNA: TGCGCCCTCCGCCTAGCCAAAAACATTCAGTACTTC; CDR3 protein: CALRLAKNIQYF